This T cell receptor beta chain was recorded in a study of monozygotic twins with inflammatory bowel disease (dated by TCRdb to the late 2010s). About the investigation overall: A total of approximately 28 monozygotic twin pairs were included in the full study, comprising nine German pairs (four IBD-concordant, five IBD-discordant) and 19 IBD-discordant Danish pairs. Each individual had, on average, about 151 000 unique TCRalpha sequences and 181 000 unique TCRbeta sequences available for analysis. Within discordant pairs, disease-associated traits were sought mainly by comparing IBD patients with their genetically identical healthy co-twins. General findings and caveats noted by the study authors: The results gave no support for a single strong signal or clonotype linked to IBD. Differing immunosuppressive treatments among patients may have added background noise and inter-individual variability to the repertoires. A decrease in TCRbeta repertoire diversity, as measured by inverse Simpson index, was observed in IBD patients compared with their healthy co-twins. Distinction between different T cell subtypes could not be achieved in the analysis. No difference in repertoire similarity was observed between concordant and discordant twins, possibly owing to limited statistical power. IBD patients shared fewer clonotypes with other individuals than healthy twins did, most markedly in patients showing signs of disease activity.

Libraries came from 5' RACE. The input for every TCR library was 3500 ng of total RNA. For each sample, cDNA synthesis with SMARTScribe reverse transcriptase was split into eight separate reactions. Unique molecular identifiers containing a 6-nucleotide sample barcode were introduced through template switching during cDNA synthesis. TCRalpha and TCRbeta cDNA was amplified in two nested PCRs of roughly 16 and 10 cycles, and bead purification was carried out after each PCR. Before amplification, the cDNA was treated with uracil DNA-glycosylase and purified using the QIAquick PCR purification kit. The second PCR added Illumina TruSeq-compatible adapters along with sample-specific barcodes. Library quality and concentration were checked on TapeStation and Qubit, and libraries were pooled at around 5.3 ng each. Sequencing of the pooled libraries was done on an Illumina HiSeq2500 single-index Rapid Run using custom sequencing primers and 2 x 100 bp reads. The study's processing was this. UMI-based consensus assembly with MiGEC version 1.2.6 was used to correct PCR and sequencing errors. MiXCR version 2.1.1 was used to carry out V(D)J alignment, clonotype assembly and CDR3 extraction. To normalise gene usage, clonotype sharing and MAIT/NKT TCR abundance, the top 1000, 10 000 and 20 000 clonotypes in each sample were analysed. Diversity was computed as the inverse Simpson index with the vegan R package after downsampling to 27 000 UMIs. Paired Mann-Whitney U tests on discordant twin pairs were used, with Benjamini-Hochberg multiple-testing correction. One entry per CDR3 protein sequence results from the TCRdb reprocessing of the reads, with DNA left out. V and J calls and clone size were set by TCRdb, not the authors. The table kept for this sample lists around 380,000 distinct CDR3 sequences. The ten largest clonotypes hold 2% to 2.5% of the sample.

An approximately 2.5 ml peripheral blood sample was drawn into PAXgene tubes per donor and stored at -80°C. Without any T cell sorting, total RNA was extracted from whole blood using the PAXgene blood miRNA kit on an automated QIAcube. Deep TCRalpha and TCRbeta repertoire profiling with unique molecular barcoding was performed on peripheral blood of monozygotic twin pairs concordant or discordant for inflammatory bowel disease. Smoking habits were recorded for all twin pairs, and individuals were classified as current, former or never smokers. With regard to this clonotype: The target of this receptor is not known.

The germline V gene encodes CDR1 SQVTM and CDR2 ANQGSEA. The CDR3 contains 15 residues, cysteine and phenylalanine counted. No DNA is given. The clonotype was recovered from a human donor with ulcerative colitis or Crohn's disease, or a healthy co-twin of an affected twin (not recorded which). Recombination connected TRBV29-1 to TRBJ2-5; TCRdb gives TRBD1 as the D gene, but with no DNA this cannot be confirmed. Sequenced sample: blood. The CDR3 corresponds to CSGAAGTGVSETQYF.